A single sample gave rise to the 15 T cell receptor beta chains below, sequenced in a study of high-grade serous ovarian cancer treatment subgroups. Tumor samples were taken before definitive surgery or chemotherapy. Sequenced by immunoSEQ multiplex PCR; TCRdb stores in-frame clones only, minus some. The table includes around 9,500 clones, 70% to 90% detected once. The sample consisted of tumor tissue. Source of these receptors: a human donor with high-grade serous ovarian cancer.

This chain uses TRBV10-2 with TRBJ2-1, with 11 nucleotides matching TRBD1. This CDR3 is built from 14 residues. Germline V gives CDR1 WSHSY, CDR2 SAAADI. V was clipped by 4 bases and J by 7 bases; unmatched bases: 3. The DNA for the CDR3 is TGCGCCAGCAGTGGTGGGACAGGGGGGAATGAGCAGTTCTTC. This codes for CASSGGTGGNEQFF.

The DNA of the CDR3 is TGTGCCAGCAGTGGGTCAGGGAATGAGCAGTTCTTC. Translation gives CASSGSGNEQFF. V usage is TRBV2 and J usage is TRBJ2-1; D is perhaps TRBD1 (5 bases). Trimming removed 4 bases from V and 7 bases from J, with 8 bases in between. The CDR3 contains 12 residues. The germline V gene encodes CDR1 SNHLY and CDR2 FYNNEI. The full variable domain, with the rest looked up from reference TRBV2 and TRBJ2-1, is EPEVTQTPSHQVTQMGQEVILRCVPISNHLYFYWYRQILGQKVEFLVSFYNNEISEKSEIFDDQFSVERPDGSNFTLKIRSTKLEDSAMYFCASSGSGNEQFFGPGTRLTVL.

About this clone: In the same sample, other DNA sequences code for this CDR3. The chain has TRBV5-1 and TRBJ2-7; 7 bases fit TRBD1. The CDR3 runs to 14 residues. The ends lost 0 bases at V and 2 bases at J; junction bases unmatched: 2. Germline values: CDR1 SGHRS, CDR2 YFSETQ. CDR3 DNA sequence: TGCGCCAGCAGCTTGGGAGACAGGGCCTACGAGCAGTACTTC. Translation: CASSLGDRAYEQYF.

The chain is built from TRBV19 and TRBJ2-2; unclear D gene. This CDR3 is built from 16 residues. Looked up from germline, CDR1 is LNHDA and CDR2 is SQIVND (reference sequence). V lost 1 base, J lost 0 bases, and 9 bases lay in between. The DNA for the CDR3 is TGTGCCAGTAGTATAGGCTATGCGGCGAACACCGGGGAGCTGTTTTTT. It encodes CASSIGYAANTGELFF. Filled out from reference TRBV19 and TRBJ2-2, the complete variable domain reads DGGITQSPKYLFRKEGQNVTLSCEQNLNHDAMYWYRQDPGQGLRLIYYSQIVNDFQKGDIAEGYSVSREKKESFPLTVTSAQKNPTAFYLCASSIGYAANTGELFFGEGSRLTVL.

The chain combines TRBV5-4 with TRBJ2-3; 7 bases line up with TRBD2. V trimming: 4 bases; J trimming: 5 bases; junction bases outside the gene matches: 7. The germline V gene encodes CDR1 SGHNT and CDR2 YYREEE (reference sequence). The CDR3 has 14 amino acids. CDR3 amino acids: CASSRWVAGDTQYF. CDR3 nucleotides: TGTGCCAGCAGCCGGTGGGTAGCGGGAGATACGCAGTATTTT. The full variable domain, rest sourced from reference TRBV5-4 and TRBJ2-3, is ETGVTQSPTHLIKTRGQQVTLRCSSQSGHNTVSWYQQALGQGPQFIFQYYREEENGRGNFPPRFSGLQFPNYSSELNVNALELDDSALYLCASSRWVAGDTQYFGPGTRLTVL.

The rearrangement links TRBV20-1 to TRBJ1-2; no clear D gene. Trimming pared 2 bases from V and 8 bases from J, leaving 3 bases between. Germline V gives CDR1 DFQATT, CDR2 SNEGSKA (reference sequence). The CDR3 loop spans 9 amino acids. The CDR3 loop is CSARLGYTF. The CDR3 DNA is TGCAGTGCTAGATTAGGCTACACCTTC.

V and J are TRBV9 and TRBJ1-2; 11 bases line up with TRBD1. This CDR3 has 15 residues. V shed 2 bases, J shed 4 bases, and the junction held 4 bases outside the gene matches. Per germline, CDR1 SGDLS and CDR2 YYNGEE. The CDR3 loop is CASSVEGQGGYGYTF. The CDR3 nucleotides are TGTGCCAGCAGCGTGGAGGGACAGGGGGGCTATGGCTACACCTTC.

As DNA, the CDR3 is TGTGCCAGCAGACAAACTAGAACCTACGAGCAGTACTTC. Residues: CASRQTRTYEQYF. This chain joins TRBV6-6 and TRBJ2-7; a possible D gene is TRBD2 (5 bases). This CDR3 has 13 amino acids. Per the germline V gene, CDR1 is MNHNY and CDR2 is SVGAGI (reference sequence). Trimming removed 6 bases from V and 2 bases from J, with 11 bases in between.

The rearrangement joins TRBV6-5 to TRBJ2-7; no firm D call. The ends were cut back, 7 bases at V and 2 bases at J, with 15 bases in the middle. The germline CDR1 and CDR2 sequences are MNHEY and SVGAGI. The CDR3 totals 14 residues. Here the CDR3 DNA reads TGTGCCAGCAATCTAAACAGTCATCCCTACGAGCAGTACTTC. Translated: CASNLNSHPYEQYF.

This clone was found a few times. The CDR3 coding sequence is TGTGCCTGGAGTGGCCTAGCCCTAGCCTACAATGAGCAGTTCTTC. Translated, it gives CAWSGLALAYNEQFF. The V gene is TRBV30, the J gene TRBJ2-1, with D perhaps TRBD2 (5 bases). V lost 1 base to trimming and J lost 2 bases, with 12 bases between them. The length of the CDR3 is 15 residues. In germline, CDR1 is GTSNPN, CDR2 SVGIG (reference sequence).

The chain recombines TRBV2 with TRBJ1-5; the D gene is possibly TRBD1 (5 bases). With 6 bases removed from V and 2 bases from J, the gap between germline ends came to 11 bases. CDR1 SNHLY and CDR2 FYNNEI come from the germline V gene. The CDR3 is 14 amino acids. The CDR3 loop reads CASRAGGGNQPQHF. CDR3 DNA: TGTGCCAGCAGGGCCGGAGGGGGCAATCAGCCCCAGCATTTT.

The rearrangement uses TRBV5-4 and TRBJ2-1, with 12 bases aligning to TRBD2. The length of the CDR3 is 16 residues. Germline V gives CDR1 SGHNT, CDR2 YYREEE (reference sequence). The V gene end was trimmed by 1 base and the J gene end by 8 bases; junction bases not matched to a gene: 7. Here the CDR3 reads CASSLQTSGGWDEQFF. CDR3 in DNA: TGTGCCAGCAGCTTGCAGACTAGCGGGGGATGGGATGAGCAGTTCTTC.

The V gene is TRBV5-1, the J gene TRBJ2-5; TRBD2 agrees at 7 bases. This CDR3 spans 15 amino acids. V lost 0 bases, J lost 5 bases, and 7 bases stayed unmatched. Germline assignment: CDR1 SGHRS and CDR2 YFSETQ. CDR3 DNA sequence: TGCGCCAGCAGCTTGGTTCGGGGGGAGGATGAGACCCAGTACTTC. Protein: CASSLVRGEDETQYF.

The chain uses TRBV7-2 and TRBJ2-7; a possible D gene is TRBD1 (6 bases). The CDR3 runs to 14 residues. Trimming took 1 base from V and 4 from J, leaving 11 bases between them. Germline V gene sequence: CDR1 SGHTA, CDR2 FQGNSA. For the CDR3, the DNA is TGTGCCAGCAGCTTAGGTGGGGGCGCTTACGAGCAGTACTTC. Translated, it gives CASSLGGGAYEQYF.

This clone was picked up a small number of times. This chain connects TRBV30 to TRBJ1-6; D remains unclear. This CDR3 has 11 residues. Germline assignment: CDR1 GTSNPN and CDR2 SVGIG (reference sequence). V lost 0 bases, J lost 9 bases, and 3 bases lay in between. Written as DNA, the CDR3 is TGTGCCTGGAGTGTTGGTTCACCCCTCCACTTT. This encodes CAWSVGSPLHF.